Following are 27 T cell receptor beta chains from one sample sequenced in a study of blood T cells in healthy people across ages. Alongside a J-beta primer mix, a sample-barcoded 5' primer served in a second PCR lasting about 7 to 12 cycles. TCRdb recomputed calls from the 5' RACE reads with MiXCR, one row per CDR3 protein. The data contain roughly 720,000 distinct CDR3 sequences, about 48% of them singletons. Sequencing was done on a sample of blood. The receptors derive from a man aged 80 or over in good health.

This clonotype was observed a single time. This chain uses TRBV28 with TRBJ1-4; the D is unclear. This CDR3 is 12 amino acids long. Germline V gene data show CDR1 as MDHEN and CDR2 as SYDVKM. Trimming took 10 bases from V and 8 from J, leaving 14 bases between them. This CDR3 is CATRVLREKLFF. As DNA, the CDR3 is TGTGCCACCCGGGTTTTGAGGGAAAAACTGTTTTTT.

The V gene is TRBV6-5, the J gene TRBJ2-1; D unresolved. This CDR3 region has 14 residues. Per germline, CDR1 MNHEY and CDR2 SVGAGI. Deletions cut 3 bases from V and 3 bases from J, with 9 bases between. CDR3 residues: CASSYRLLYNEQFF. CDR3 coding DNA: TGTGCCAGCAGTTATAGGCTTCTCTACAATGAGCAGTTCTTC.

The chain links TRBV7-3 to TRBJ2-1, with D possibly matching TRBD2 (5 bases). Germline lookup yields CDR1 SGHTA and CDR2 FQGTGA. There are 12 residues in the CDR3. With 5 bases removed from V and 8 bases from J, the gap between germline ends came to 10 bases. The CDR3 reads CASSRPGYEQFF. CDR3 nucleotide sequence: TGTGCCAGCAGCCGGCCGGGATATGAGCAGTTCTTC. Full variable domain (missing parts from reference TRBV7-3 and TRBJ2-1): GAGVSQTPSNKVTEKGKYVELRCDPISGHTALYWYRQSLGQGPEFLIYFQGTGAADDSGLPNDRFFAVRPEGSVSTLKIQRTERGDSAVYLCASSRPGYEQFFGPGTRLTVL.

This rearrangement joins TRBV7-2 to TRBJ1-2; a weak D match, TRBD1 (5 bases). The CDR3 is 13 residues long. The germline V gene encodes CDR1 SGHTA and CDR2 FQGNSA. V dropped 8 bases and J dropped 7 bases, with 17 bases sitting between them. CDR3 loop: CASALFWDGGYTF. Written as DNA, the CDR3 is TGTGCCAGCGCGTTATTTTGGGACGGTGGCTACACCTTC. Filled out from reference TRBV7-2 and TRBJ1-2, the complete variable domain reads GAGVSQSPSNKVTEKGKDVELRCDPISGHTALYWYRQSLGQGLEFLIYFQGNSAPDKSGLPSDRFSAERTGGSVSTLTIQRTQQEDSAVYLCASALFWDGGYTFGSGTRLTVV.

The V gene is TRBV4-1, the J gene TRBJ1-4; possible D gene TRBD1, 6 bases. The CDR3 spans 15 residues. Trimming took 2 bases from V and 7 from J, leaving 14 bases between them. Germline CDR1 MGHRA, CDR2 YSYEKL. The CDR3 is CASSQSSRGSEKLFF. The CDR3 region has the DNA TGCGCCAGCAGCCAATCGAGCAGGGGTAGTGAAAAACTGTTTTTT.

The CDR3 DNA is TGTGCCAGCAGCCAAGACGGCAAGTTACACAATGAGCAGTTCTTC. This translates into CASSQDGKLHNEQFF. The chain employs TRBV14 and TRBJ2-1; D call uncertain. The CDR3 is made up of 15 amino acids. V was shortened by 0 bases and J by 5 bases, with 11 bases between the two germline ends. Germline V CDR1 and CDR2: SGHDN, FVKESK.

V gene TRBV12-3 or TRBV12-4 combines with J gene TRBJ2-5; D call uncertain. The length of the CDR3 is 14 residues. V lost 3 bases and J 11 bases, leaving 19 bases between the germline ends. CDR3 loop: CASSLLAAKAEQYF. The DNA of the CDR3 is TGTGCCAGCAGTTTGTTAGCTGCAAAGGCAGAGCAGTACTTC.

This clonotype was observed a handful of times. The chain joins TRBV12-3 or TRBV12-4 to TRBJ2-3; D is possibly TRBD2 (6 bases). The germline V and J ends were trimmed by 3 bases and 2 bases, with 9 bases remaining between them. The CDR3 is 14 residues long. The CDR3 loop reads CASSFGRDTDTQYF. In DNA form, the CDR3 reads TGTGCCAGCAGTTTCGGGCGGGACACAGATACGCAGTATTTT.

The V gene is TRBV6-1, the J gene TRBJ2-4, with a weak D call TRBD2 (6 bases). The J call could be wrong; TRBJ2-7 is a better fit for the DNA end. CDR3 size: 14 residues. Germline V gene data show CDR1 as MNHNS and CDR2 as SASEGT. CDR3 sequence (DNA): TGTGCCAGCAGTGAGGGGGGACGAAACTACGAGCAGTACTTC. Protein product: CASSEGGRNYEQYF.

This CDR3 is CASRKREHYNEQFF. In DNA, the CDR3 is TGTGCCAGCAGGAAGCGGGAGCACTACAATGAGCAGTTCTTC. The chain recombines TRBV6-2 or TRBV6-3 with TRBJ2-1; 8 bases align to TRBD2. Germline CDR1 is MNHEY and CDR2 is SVGEGT. This CDR3 has 14 residues. V gave up 6 bases and J gave up 3 bases; unmatched junction bases: 4.

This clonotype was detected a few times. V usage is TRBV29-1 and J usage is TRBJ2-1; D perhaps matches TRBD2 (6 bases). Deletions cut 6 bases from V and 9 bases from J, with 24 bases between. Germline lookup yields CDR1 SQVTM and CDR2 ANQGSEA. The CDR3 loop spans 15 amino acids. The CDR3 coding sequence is TGCAGCGTGGCCCGGGGTACGGGAGCAGGTGGTGAGCAGTTCTTC. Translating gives CSVARGTGAGGEQFF.

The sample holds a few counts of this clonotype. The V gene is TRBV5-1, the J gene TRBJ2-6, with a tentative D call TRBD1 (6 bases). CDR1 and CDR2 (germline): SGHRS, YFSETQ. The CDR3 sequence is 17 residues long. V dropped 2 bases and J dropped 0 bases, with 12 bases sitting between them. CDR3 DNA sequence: TGCGCCAGCAGCTTACAGGGTATTAGCTCTGGGGCCAACGTCCTGACTTTC. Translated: CASSLQGISSGANVLTF.

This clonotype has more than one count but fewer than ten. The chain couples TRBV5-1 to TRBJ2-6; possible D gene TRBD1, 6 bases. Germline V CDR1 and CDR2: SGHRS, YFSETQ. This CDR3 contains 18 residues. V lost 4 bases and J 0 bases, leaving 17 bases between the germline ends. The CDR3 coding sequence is TGCGCCAGCAGCCTCCACGACAGGCCCCCCTCTGGGGCCAACGTCCTGACTTTC. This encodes CASSLHDRPPSGANVLTF.

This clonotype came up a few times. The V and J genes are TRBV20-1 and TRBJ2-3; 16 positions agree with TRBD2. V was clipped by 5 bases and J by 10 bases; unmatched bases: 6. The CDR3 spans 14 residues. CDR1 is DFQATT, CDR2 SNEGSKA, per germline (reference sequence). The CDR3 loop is CSAPPGLAGGSQYF. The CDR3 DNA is TGCAGTGCTCCGCCGGGACTAGCGGGAGGGTCGCAGTATTTT.

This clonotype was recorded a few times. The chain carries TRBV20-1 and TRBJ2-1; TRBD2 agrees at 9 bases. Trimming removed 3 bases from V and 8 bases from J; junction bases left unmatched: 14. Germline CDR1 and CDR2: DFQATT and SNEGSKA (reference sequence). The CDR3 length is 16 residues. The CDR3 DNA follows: TGCAGTGCTAGCCGAACCGGGACTAGCACAGGCGATGAGCAGTTCTTC. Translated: CSASRTGTSTGDEQFF.

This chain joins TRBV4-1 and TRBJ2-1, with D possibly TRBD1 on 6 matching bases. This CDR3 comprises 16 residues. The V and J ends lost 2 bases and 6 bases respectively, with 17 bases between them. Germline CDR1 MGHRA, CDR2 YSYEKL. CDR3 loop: CASSQPPGSRGNEQFF. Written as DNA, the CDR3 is TGCGCCAGCAGCCAACCACCGGGAAGCAGGGGCAATGAGCAGTTCTTC.

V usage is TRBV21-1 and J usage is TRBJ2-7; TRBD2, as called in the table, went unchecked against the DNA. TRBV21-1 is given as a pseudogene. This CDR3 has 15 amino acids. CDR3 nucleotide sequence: TGTGCCAGCAGCAATACTAGTAAATCCCATAGAGAGCAGTACTTC. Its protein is CASSNTSKSHREQYF.

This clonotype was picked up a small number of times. The CDR3 sequence: CASSLLAASGSNEQFF. The CDR3, as DNA: TGTGCCAGCAGCTTACTCGCGGCTAGCGGGTCAAATGAGCAGTTCTTC. The chain couples TRBV7-9 to TRBJ2-1; 8 bases are shared with TRBD2. This CDR3 has 16 amino acids. Trimming at V came to 2 bases and at J to 7 bases, leaving 10 bases not matched to a gene. Per germline, CDR1 SEHNR and CDR2 FQNEAQ (reference sequence).

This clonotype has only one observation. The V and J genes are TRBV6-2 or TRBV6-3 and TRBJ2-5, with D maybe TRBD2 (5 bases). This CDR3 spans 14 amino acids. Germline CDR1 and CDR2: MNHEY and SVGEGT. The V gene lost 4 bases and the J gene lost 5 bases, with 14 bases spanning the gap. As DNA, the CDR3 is TGTGCCAGCAGTTCCGCTCTAGCCCGGGAGACCCAGTACTTC. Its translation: CASSSALARETQYF.

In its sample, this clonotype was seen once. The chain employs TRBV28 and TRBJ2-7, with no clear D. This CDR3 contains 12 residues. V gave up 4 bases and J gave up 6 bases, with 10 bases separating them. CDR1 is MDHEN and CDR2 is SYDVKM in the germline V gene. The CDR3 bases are TGTGCCAGCAGTTCTGGGCGGATCGAGCAGTACTTC. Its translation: CASSSGRIEQYF.

The CDR3 sequence: CSGGQYNEQFF. CDR3 in DNA: TGCAGCGGCGGACAGTACAATGAGCAGTTCTTC. This rearrangement joins TRBV29-1 to TRBJ2-1, with a tentative D call TRBD1 (6 bases). Looked up from germline, CDR1 is SQVTM and CDR2 is ANQGSEA. Trimming removed 7 bases at V and 4 bases at J, with 8 bases between. There are 11 residues in the CDR3.

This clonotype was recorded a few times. CDR3 nucleotides: TGCAGCGTTGGTCTGGCGGGGCAGCCCCAGCATTTT. Amino acids: CSVGLAGQPQHF. The rearrangement links TRBV29-1 to TRBJ1-5; D call uncertain. V dropped 4 bases and J dropped 7 bases, with 11 bases sitting between them. Germline V gives CDR1 SQVTM, CDR2 ANQGSEA. The CDR3 has 12 amino acids.

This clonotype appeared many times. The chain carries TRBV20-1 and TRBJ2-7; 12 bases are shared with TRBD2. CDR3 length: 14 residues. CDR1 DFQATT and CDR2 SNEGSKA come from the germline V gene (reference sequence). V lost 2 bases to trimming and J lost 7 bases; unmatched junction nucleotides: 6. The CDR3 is CSARRELAGGEQYF. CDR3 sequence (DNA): TGCAGTGCTAGAAGGGAACTAGCGGGAGGTGAGCAGTACTTC.

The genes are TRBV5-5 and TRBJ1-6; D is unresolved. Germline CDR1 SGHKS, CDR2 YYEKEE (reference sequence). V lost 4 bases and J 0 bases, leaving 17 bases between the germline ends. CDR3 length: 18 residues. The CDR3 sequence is CASSPSGFPSSYNSPLHF. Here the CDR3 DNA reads TGTGCCAGCAGCCCCTCGGGTTTTCCGAGCTCCTATAATTCACCCCTCCACTTT.

The DNA of the CDR3 is TGCGCCAGCAGCTTAGGTAGCGGGAGCAGATACGCGTATTTT. It encodes CASSLGSGSRYAYF. The rearrangement joins TRBV5-1 to TRBJ2-3, with TRBD2 identical over 9 bases. Germline lookup yields CDR1 SGHRS and CDR2 YFSETQ. The length of the CDR3 is 14 residues. With 2 bases clipped from V and 14 bases from J, the junction kept 12 bases outside the gene matches.

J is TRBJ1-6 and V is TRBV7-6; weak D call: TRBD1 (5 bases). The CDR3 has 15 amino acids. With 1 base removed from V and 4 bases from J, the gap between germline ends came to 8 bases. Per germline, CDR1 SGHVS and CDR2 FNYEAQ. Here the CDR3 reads CASSLGQQYNSPLHF. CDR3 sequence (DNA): TGTGCCAGCAGCTTAGGACAGCAGTATAATTCACCCCTCCACTTT.

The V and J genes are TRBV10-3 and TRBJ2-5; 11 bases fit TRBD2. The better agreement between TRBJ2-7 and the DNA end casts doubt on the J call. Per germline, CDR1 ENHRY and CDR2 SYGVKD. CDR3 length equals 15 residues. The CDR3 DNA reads TGTGCCATCAGGGAAAGTAGCGGGGGGGTTTGCGAGCAGTACTTC. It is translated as CAIRESSGGVCEQYF.